These 27 T cell receptor beta chains were all obtained from the same sample, sequenced in a study of tumor-infiltrating lymphocytes in primary liver carcinoma. Both RNA and DNA were isolated together from 20-30 mg of bulk tissue that had not been sorted. Reverse transcription of 500 to 650 ng total RNA with a constant-region primer produced TCR beta cDNA. What produced the TCR beta libraries was three nested multiplex PCR rounds using slightly modified ARM-PCR. Running roughly 10 cycles apiece, the first two PCR rounds relied on TRBV1-TRBV30 forward primers together with a C-beta reverse primer. TCRdb analysed the multiplex PCR reads with MiXCR anew, one entry per CDR3 protein. The sample consists of about 75,000 distinct CDR3 sequences, roughly 69% of them appearing once. The material sequenced was tumor-adjacent normal liver tissue. The receptors here all came from a man aged 35 to 55 with primary liver carcinoma and hepatitis B virus infection.

This clonotype was detected once. Possible read error: a much larger clone is one base away. The J gene is TRBJ2-7, the V gene TRBV5-1; D remains unclear. The CDR3 spans 12 residues. Germline-derived CDR1 and CDR2 are SGHRS and YFSETQ. CDR3 sequence reads: CASSDGTYELYF. Written as DNA, the CDR3 is TGCGCCAGCAGCGACGGAACCTACGAGCTGTACTTC. The full variable domain, with the rest looked up from reference TRBV5-1 and TRBJ2-7, is KAGVTQTPRYLIKTRGQQVTLSCSPISGHRSVSWYQQTPGQGLQFLFEYFSETQRNKGNFPGRFSGRQFSNSRSEMNVSTLELGDSALYLCASSDGTYELYFGPGTRLTVT.

About this clonotype: A much larger clone lies a single base off, so this may be a read error. This rearrangement joins TRBV28 to TRBJ2-7; D not resolved. V lost 2 bases and J lost 2, with 13 bases in between. The CDR3 is made up of 15 amino acids. Germline loops: CDR1 MDHEN, CDR2 SYDVKM. The CDR3 loop reads CASSLMRPDTYEQYF. Here the CDR3 DNA reads TGTGCCAGCAGTTTAATGAGGCCTGATACCTACGAGCAGTACTTC.

Comments on this clonotype: The CDR3 ends on some other residue instead of the conserved phenylalanine or tryptophan, so this is likely a read error. The chain uses TRBV6-2 or TRBV6-3 and TRBJ2-7, with D tentatively TRBD2 (6 bases). Germline CDR1 MNHEY, CDR2 SVGEGT. Trimming left V 2 bases short and J 1 base short, with 15 bases between. The CDR3 has 16 amino acids. CDR3 sequence (DNA): TGTGCCAGCAGTTACAGGCTGGCGGGAATATCCTACGAGCAGTACCTC. This codes for CASSYRLAGISYEQYL.

The chain joins TRBV10-2 to TRBJ2-2, with D tentatively TRBD1 or TRBD2 (5 bases each). Germline loops: CDR1 WSHSY, CDR2 SAAADI. The V end lost 3 bases, the J end lost 11 bases, and 16 bases lay between the germline ends. The CDR3 length is 14 residues. The CDR3 bases are TGCGCCAGCAGTGACTGGGGGTACAACGGTGAGCTGTTTTTT. It yields the protein CASSDWGYNGELFF.

Regarding this clonotype: The conserved closing phenylalanine or tryptophan is absent in this CDR3, likely reflecting a read error. The rearrangement links TRBV12-3 or TRBV12-4 to TRBJ2-7, with a tentative D call TRBD2 (5 bases). V was clipped by 3 bases and J by 4 bases, with 13 bases between them. The CDR3 sequence is 14 residues long. The CDR3 reads CASSLGSGVYEQYL. The CDR3 coding sequence is TGTGCCAGCAGTTTGGGGAGTGGGGTTTACGAGCAGTACTTA.

Comments on this clonotype: A read error may produce the germline difference seen at one junction end. The chain links TRBV12-3 or TRBV12-4 to TRBJ2-2; D is possibly TRBD1 or TRBD2 (5 bases each). CDR3 size: 17 residues. This CDR3 is CASSFRPLSIQTGDLFF. The CDR3 coding sequence is TGTGCAAGCAGTTTCCGGCCACTTTCTATCCAGACCGGGGACCTGTTTTTT.

About this clonotype: One base away lies a much larger clone, so this may be a sequencing read error. The chain has TRBV7-9 and TRBJ2-4, with a possible D match to TRBD1 (5 bases). This CDR3 contains 15 residues. Per germline, CDR1 SEHNR and CDR2 FQNEAQ (reference sequence). V was shortened by 2 bases and J by 3 bases, with 11 bases between the two germline ends. The CDR3 is CASSLIQASKNIQYF. Written as DNA, the CDR3 is TGTGCCAGCAGCTTAATACAGGCTAGCAAAAACATTCAGTACTTC.

About this clonotype: The junction does not match germline at one end; this may be a read error. The V call is TRBV24-1, the J call TRBJ2-5, with D hard to call. Germline CDR1 and CDR2: KGHDR and SFDVKD. The CDR3 runs to 15 residues. CDR3 DNA sequence: TGTGTCACCAGTGGTTTCCCCTCGTTTCAAGAGACCCAGTACTTC. Encoded protein: CVTSGFPSFQETQYF.

As to this clonotype: Being one base from a much bigger clone, this may be a read error. The CDR3 DNA follows: TGTGCCACCAGTATCGGGACCGGGGGGACTGAAGCTTTCTTT. It yields the protein CATSIGTGGTEAFF. The V call is TRBV12-3 or TRBV12-4, the J call TRBJ1-1, with D possibly being TRBD1 (5 bases). The CDR3 consists of 14 residues.

At least ten counts were recorded for this clonotype. The chain joins TRBV28 to TRBJ2-7; no reliable D call. The germline V gene has CDR1 MDHEN and CDR2 SYDVKM. Trimming cost V 5 bases and J 3 bases, with 17 bases left between them. This CDR3 has 15 amino acids. This CDR3 is CASSLVHPLGYEQYF. The CDR3 DNA reads as TGTGCCAGCAGTCTAGTCCACCCTCTCGGCTACGAGCAGTACTTC.

The J gene is TRBJ2-3, the V gene TRBV11-2, with D perhaps TRBD2 (5 bases). The CDR3 has 13 amino acids. Germline values: CDR1 SGHAT, CDR2 FQNNGV. CDR3 DNA sequence: TGTCCCGTAACTAGTGGGAATACAGATACGCAGTATTTT. Translated: CPVTSGNTDTQYF.

Notes on this clonotype: The CDR3 carries no conserved terminal phenylalanine or tryptophan, so it likely arises from a read error. This chain links TRBV11-2 with TRBJ2-7, with D unclear. The CDR3 sequence is 14 residues long. Germline V CDR1 and CDR2: SGHAT, FQNNGV. V was pared by 1 base and J by 4 bases, with 11 bases between. For the CDR3, the DNA is TGTGCCAGCAGCTTAGGTACAGCCGCGTACGAGCAGTACTAC. This gives the protein CASSLGTAAYEQYY.

Worth noting for this clonotype: The junction and the germline gene differ at one end; a read error may be behind it. This chain joins TRBV6-6 and TRBJ1-1; D might be TRBD1 (5 bases). The CDR3 extends over 14 amino acids. Germline V gene data show CDR1 as MNHNY and CDR2 as SVGAGI (reference sequence). The CDR3 bases are TGTACCAGCAGTTACCTTGGACACAACACTGAGGCTTTCTTT. Amino acids: CTSSYLGHNTEAFF.

By share of the sample, this clonotype is medium-sized. V is TRBV4-2 and J is TRBJ2-1, with 13 bases fitting TRBD2. The CDR3 runs 15 residues. Per the germline V gene, CDR1 is LGHNA and CDR2 is YNFKEQ. J was trimmed by 9 bases and V by 1 base; bases with no gene match: 3. CDR3 in DNA: TGTGCCAGCAGCCAAGGTCGACTAGCGGGGGGTGAGCAGTTCTTC. Encoded protein: CASSQGRLAGGEQFF.

This clonotype was detected a few times. Being one base from a much bigger clone, this may be a read error. The CDR3 DNA reads as TGTGCCAGCACTTTGGTGCAGGGGGAGACCCAGTACTTC. Encoded protein: CASTLVQGETQYF. This sequence joins TRBV12-3 or TRBV12-4 and TRBJ2-5; a possible D gene is TRBD1 (6 bases). Between the trimmed V and J ends, which lost 7 bases and 5 bases, there was a span of 14 bases. There are 13 residues in the CDR3.

Remarks on this clonotype: Its ends do not fully match the called genes, so a read error is possible. V and J are TRBV9 and TRBJ1-6, with no clear D. The germline CDR1 and CDR2 sequences are SGDLS and YYNGEE. The CDR3 totals 13 residues. The CDR3 sequence: CASSITENSPLHF. For the CDR3, the DNA is TGCGCCAGCAGCATAACGGAAAATTCACCCCTCCACTTT.

This chain links TRBV4-2 with TRBJ2-7, with D possibly called TRBD1 or TRBD2 (5 bases each). The germline V gene has CDR1 LGHNA and CDR2 YNFKEQ. The CDR3 has 16 amino acids. The CDR3 is CTNSQAASRVSYEQYF. The CDR3 nucleotides are TGTACCAACAGCCAAGCGGCTAGCAGGGTTTCCTACGAGCAGTACTTC.

V usage is TRBV29-1 and J usage is TRBJ1-1; weak D call: TRBD1 (5 bases). The germline V and J ends were trimmed by 6 bases and 6 bases, with 14 bases remaining between them. Germline lookup yields CDR1 SQVTM and CDR2 ANQGSEA. The CDR3 has 12 residues. The CDR3 DNA reads TGCAGCGTAGGGACGGAGAAAGCTGAAGCTTTCTTT. This sequence encodes CSVGTEKAEAFF.

Remarks on this clonotype: The limits of the CDR3 on the DNA are not certain, so only TCRdb's listed CDR3 is given. CDR3 sequence reads: CACSAGMGGYYNEQFF. This chain uses TRBV11-2 with TRBJ2-1; the DNA was not compared with TRBD1, the D call given in the table. A total of 16 residues make up the CDR3, ends included. Germline V CDR1 and CDR2: SGHAT, FQNNGV.

As to this clonotype: The junction differs from germline at one of its ends, possibly a read error. The chain combines TRBV4-3 with TRBJ2-3; 7 bases are shared with TRBD2. The CDR3 runs to 16 residues. Germline CDR1 reads LGHNA; CDR2 reads YSLEER. The CDR3, as DNA: TGCGCCAACAGCCAAGAACTAGCGAGGGGCACAGTTACGCAGTATTTC. This encodes CANSQELARGTVTQYF.

About this clonotype itself: A read error may explain this, as a much larger clone is one base away. The chain recombines TRBV5-1 with TRBJ2-2; TRBD2 is a possible D gene (6 bases). CDR3 length: 12 amino acids. Trimming shortened V by 4 bases and J by 10 bases, and 11 bases separated the two germline ends. Per the germline V gene, CDR1 is SGHRS and CDR2 is YFSETQ. The CDR3 is CASSRESEELFF. DNA for the CDR3: TGCGCCAGCAGCCGGGAGTCCGAGGAGCTGTTTTTT.

A note on this clonotype: At one end the junction does not follow the germline gene, possibly because of a read error. CDR3 loop: CSSSQTGFGANVLTF. CDR3 DNA sequence: TGTTCCAGCAGTCAGACAGGGTTCGGGGCCAACGTCCTGACTTTC. V gene TRBV6-1 combines with J gene TRBJ2-6; TRBD1 aligns across 7 bases. The CDR3 has 15 amino acids. Germline CDR1 is MNHNS and CDR2 is SASEGT.

With regard to this clonotype: The junction departs from the called germline gene at one end, perhaps through a read error. The chain recombines TRBV6-1 with TRBJ2-1; no clear D. There are 12 residues in the CDR3. Germline CDR1 reads MNHNS; CDR2 reads SASEGT. CDR3 loop: CTSSDREIKQFF. The CDR3 DNA reads TGTACCAGCAGTGATCGCGAGATAAAGCAGTTCTTC.

Of note for this clonotype: The junction departs from the called germline gene at one end, perhaps through a read error. The genes are TRBV5-1 and TRBJ2-7, with 12 bases that match TRBD2. CDR3 length equals 15 residues. Germline CDR1 and CDR2: SGHRS and YFSETQ. The CDR3 here is CASITTSGSSYEQCF. In DNA, the CDR3 is TGCGCCAGCATCACGACTAGCGGGAGCTCCTACGAGCAGTGCTTC.

This clonotype was seen a handful of times. The rearrangement uses TRBV5-1 and TRBJ2-7; 10 bases are shared with TRBD2. Germline-derived CDR1 and CDR2 are SGHRS and YFSETQ. The CDR3 is 14 residues long. Trimming took 3 bases from V and 1 from J; bases not matched to a gene: 1. In DNA form, the CDR3 reads TGCGCCAGCAGCTCACTAGCGGGGTCCTACGAGCAGTACTTC. It encodes CASSSLAGSYEQYF.

In regard to this clonotype: A much larger clone differs from this one at a single base, so this may be a read error. V is TRBV5-1 and J is TRBJ1-2; D gene unclear. CDR3 length: 12 amino acids. Germline assignment: CDR1 SGHRS and CDR2 YFSETQ. For the CDR3, the DNA is TGCGCCAGCAACTTGGGAAACTATGGCTACACCTTC. This encodes CASNLGNYGYTF.

As for this clonotype: A much more abundant neighbour one base away suggests this may be a read error. Likely a read error: the CDR3 ends without its conserved phenylalanine or tryptophan. This chain joins TRBV11-2 and TRBJ2-1, with D possibly being TRBD2 (5 bases). Germline loops: CDR1 SGHAT, CDR2 FQNNGV. Trimming shortened V by 7 bases and J by 0 bases, and 16 bases separated the two germline ends. The CDR3 length is 16 residues. CDR3 amino acids: CASTFSSQSSYNEQFL. CDR3 in DNA: TGTGCCAGCACTTTTTCTAGCCAGAGCTCCTACAATGAGCAGTTCTTA.